This TCR beta chain was sequenced during a study of blood T cell repertoires in COVID-19. Study-level information: Acute and convalescent COVID-19 samples came from the United States, Italy and Spain. PBMCs, B-cell-depleted T cells, or T cells were the source of the cDNA or gDNA that made up the material.

Source study methods: Amplification from reference gene primers served as the basis for estimated nucleated cell counts. Only in-frame clones appear in the TCRdb table, and some are missing; sequencing was by immunoSEQ multiplex PCR. V and J calls and clone size are as listed in that table; D and trimming were resolved from the DNA. The table has roughly 200,000 clones, about 81% seen once. A Seattle source enrolled patients during active infection and followed them longitudinally. The V gene end was trimmed by 4 bases and the J gene end by 6 bases; junction bases not matched to a gene: 8. Per the germline V gene, CDR1 is SEHNR and CDR2 is FQNEAQ (reference sequence). CDR3 length: 17 residues.

J is TRBJ2-3 and V is TRBV7-9, with TRBD2 identical over 15 bases. This sequence originates from a woman older than 75 with COVID-19, enrolled during active disease. The source material was peripheral blood. The DNA for the CDR3 is TGTGCCAGCAGCTCCCGGACTAGCGGGAGGGAGGGGGATACGCAGTATTTT. It is translated as CASSSRTSGREGDTQYF.